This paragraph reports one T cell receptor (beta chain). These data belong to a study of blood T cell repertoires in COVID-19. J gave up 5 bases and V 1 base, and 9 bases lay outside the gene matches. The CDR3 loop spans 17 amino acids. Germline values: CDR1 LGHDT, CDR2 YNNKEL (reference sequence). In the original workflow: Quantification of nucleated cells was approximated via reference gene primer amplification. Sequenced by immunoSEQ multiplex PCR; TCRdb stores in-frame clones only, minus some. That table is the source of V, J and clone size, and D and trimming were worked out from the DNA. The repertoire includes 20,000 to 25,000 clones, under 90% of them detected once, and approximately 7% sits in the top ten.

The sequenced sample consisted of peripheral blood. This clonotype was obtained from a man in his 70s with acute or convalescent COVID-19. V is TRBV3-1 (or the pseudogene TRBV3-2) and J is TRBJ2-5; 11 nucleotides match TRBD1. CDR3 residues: CASSQGQRDRGRETQYF. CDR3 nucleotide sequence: TGTGCCAGCAGCCAAGGCCAACGGGACAGGGGGAGGGAGACCCAGTACTTC.